This T cell receptor beta chain was observed in a study of blood T cell repertoires in COVID-19. Study context: From T cells, B-cell-depleted T cells, or PBMCs came the material, which was cDNA or gDNA.

TCRdb's copy holds only in-frame clones and misses some; the assay was immunoSEQ multiplex PCR. The sample contains approximately 87,000 clones, approximately 90% of which appear only once. Trimming pared 8 bases from V and 6 bases from J, leaving 13 bases between. This CDR3 has 13 amino acids. The germline CDR1 and CDR2 sequences are SNHLY and FYNNEI. The receptor's source is a man between 65 and 80 years old with active or convalescent COVID-19. The sequencing sample was made of peripheral blood. The chain has TRBV2 and TRBJ1-4; D is perhaps TRBD1 (6 bases). Here the CDR3 DNA reads TGTGCCAGCGTCCGGGGGGCCTATGAAAAACTGTTTTTT. Amino acids: CASVRGAYEKLFF.